This TCR beta chain was sequenced in a study of identical twins. CDR3 size: 14 residues. Germline-derived CDR1 and CDR2 are DFQATT and SNEGSKA (reference sequence). V shed 3 bases and J shed 5 bases, with 15 bases lying between them. Healthy Caucasians provided all donations. For this clonotype: Its antigen remains unidentified.

Findings and caveats of the study: Beta out-of-frame twin sharing showed a weaker excess. The abundant beta clonotypes from cord blood had fewer insertions, and memory repertoires had none of this.

TCRdb ran MiXCR on the 5' RACE reads and lists one entry per CDR3 protein. Of 450,000 or so distinct CDR3 sequences in the sample, 14% were seen once. This same sample was also part of a study on yellow fever vaccine responses in identical twins. That study adds: On the reported evidence, twins' vaccine T cell responses seemed partly convergent and partly personalized.

Sequencing used CD4+ T cells sorted from blood. This TCR was recovered from a young woman in good health. The rearrangement links TRBV20-1 to TRBJ2-3; TRBD2 is a possible D gene (6 bases). Written as DNA, the CDR3 is TGCAGTGCTAGTTCTTCCGGCGGGGTAGATACGCAGTATTTT. Translation: CSASSSGGVDTQYF.